A selection of T cell receptor beta chains follows, all from one sample in a study of blood T cells in healthy people across ages. TCRdb redid the calling of the 5' RACE reads with MiXCR, one entry per CDR3 protein. This table holds more than 900,000 distinct CDR3 sequences, roughly 28% found once. These records were also assigned to another study, of T cells of mothers and their children.

What was sequenced was blood. The receptors originated from a woman between 40 and 50 years old in good health. CDR3s include the opening cysteine and the closing phenylalanine or tryptophan.

j_call: TRBJ1-2
v_call: TRBV27
cdr3_aa: CASSFDRHGYTF

j_call: TRBJ1-5
v_call: TRBV28
cdr3_aa: CASSPTGSGNQPQHF

j_call: TRBJ1-2
v_call: TRBV7-2
cdr3_aa: CATSLAGNYGYTF

j_call: TRBJ1-2
v_call: TRBV19
cdr3_aa: CASSKGDRFYGYTF

j_call: TRBJ1-2
v_call: TRBV20-1
cdr3_aa: CSASSGGSNYGYTF

j_call: TRBJ2-1
v_call: TRBV7-3
cdr3_aa: CASSSPGLAGSNEQFF

j_call: TRBJ1-5
v_call: TRBV12-3/TRBV12-4
cdr3_aa: CASTEGDGTRQPQHF

j_call: TRBJ1-1
v_call: TRBV20-1
cdr3_aa: CSARDREASWTEAFF

j_call: TRBJ2-7
v_call: TRBV27
cdr3_aa: CASSLSGEQYF

j_call: TRBJ2-5
v_call: TRBV3-1
cdr3_aa: CASSPRGGSQETQYF

j_call: TRBJ2-1
v_call: TRBV9
cdr3_aa: CASSVAPGTSYEQFF

j_call: TRBJ1-3
v_call: TRBV7-2
cdr3_aa: CASSTGTVSGNTIYF

j_call: TRBJ2-1
v_call: TRBV11-2
cdr3_aa: CPSSPSTGVSNEQFF